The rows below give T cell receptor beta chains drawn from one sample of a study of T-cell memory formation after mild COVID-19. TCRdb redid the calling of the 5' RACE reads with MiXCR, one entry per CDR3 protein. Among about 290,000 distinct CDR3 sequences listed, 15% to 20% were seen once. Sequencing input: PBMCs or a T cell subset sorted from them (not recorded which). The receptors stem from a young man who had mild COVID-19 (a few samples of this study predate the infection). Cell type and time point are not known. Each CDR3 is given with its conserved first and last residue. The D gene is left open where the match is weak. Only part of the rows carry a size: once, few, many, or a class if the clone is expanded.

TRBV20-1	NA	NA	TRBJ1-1	CSASGGMNTEAFF	TGCAGTGCCAGTGGGGGTATGAACACTGAAGCTTTCTTT
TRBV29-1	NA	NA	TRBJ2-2	CSVRTSVWGELFF	TGCAGCGTCAGGACATCCGTTTGGGGGGAGCTGTTTTTT
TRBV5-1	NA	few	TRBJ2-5	CASSAKGARGETQYF	TGCGCCAGCAGCGCCAAGGGGGCGCGGGGGGAGACCCAGTACTTC
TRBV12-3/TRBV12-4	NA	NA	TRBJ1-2	CASSASFGGYTF	TGTGCCAGCAGTGCTTCTTTCGGCGGCTACACCTTC
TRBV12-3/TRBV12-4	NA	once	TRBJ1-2	CASRKDRNYGYTF	TGTGCCAGCAGAAAAGACAGAAACTATGGCTACACCTTC
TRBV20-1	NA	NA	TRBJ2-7	CSARPLAGLYEQYF	TGCAGTGCTAGACCCCTAGCAGGCCTCTACGAGCAGTACTTC
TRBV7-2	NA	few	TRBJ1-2	CASSLSGAPGGYTF	TGTGCCAGCAGCTTAAGTGGGGCGCCGGGCGGCTACACCTTC
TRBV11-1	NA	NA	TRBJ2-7	CASTRPGTSSNEQYF	TGTGCCAGCACCCGGCCAGGGACCTCATCCAACGAGCAGTACTTC
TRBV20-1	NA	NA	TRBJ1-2	CSASQGNYGYTF	TGCAGTGCTAGTCAAGGGAACTATGGCTACACCTTC
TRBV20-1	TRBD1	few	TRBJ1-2	CSARDLGGRTGYTF	TGCAGTGCTAGAGACCTAGGGGGCAGAACAGGCTACACCTTC
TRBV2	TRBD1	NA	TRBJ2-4	CASSITPGTGWNIQYF	TGTGCCAGCAGCATTACTCCCGGGACAGGCTGGAACATTCAGTACTTC
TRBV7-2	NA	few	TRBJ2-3	CASSLFRDTQYF	TGTGCCAGCAGCTTGTTCAGGGATACGCAGTATTTT
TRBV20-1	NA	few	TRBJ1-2	CSASSAFRDYGYTF	TGCAGTGCTAGTTCGGCCTTCCGGGACTATGGCTACACCTTC